The T cell receptor (beta chain) under discussion was sequenced for a study of control samples from healthy donors and cancer patients. The table came from immunoSEQ multiplex PCR; TCRdb's copy has only in-frame clones and leaves some out. Among over 50,000 clones listed, 95% to 96% were seen once. Sequencing was performed on blood. This receptor was obtained from a woman aged 18-29 years in good health.

Here the CDR3 DNA reads TGTGCCAGCAGCTTAGAATTGGGGGCGAGCACTGAAGCTTTCTTT. Its protein product is CASSLELGASTEAFF. The V and J genes are TRBV7-2 and TRBJ1-1, with D possibly being TRBD1 (6 bases). The CDR3 is made up of 15 amino acids. In germline, CDR1 is SGHTA, CDR2 FQGNSA. V was shortened by 1 base and J by 4 bases, with 13 bases between the two germline ends.